This TCR beta chain was sequenced during a study of CD8+ T cells in alopecia areata. Study outcomes and limitations: Sequencing of scalp samples also captures resident alphabeta T cells of normal skin. Researchers report lesional scalp, most notably alopecia totalis/universalis, outstripped normal scalp in clonality.

cDNA prepared by RNA extraction and subsequent reverse transcription served as the template for sequencing. The assay was immunoSEQ multiplex PCR, and TCRdb's table has in-frame clones only and misses some. The table lists about 110,000 clones, no singletons, with 20% in the top ten. As to this clone: Its antigen remains unidentified. Gene names and germline match the mouse.

The sample taken for sequencing was lesional skin. The clonotype was recovered from a C3H/HeJ mouse with alopecia areata. The MHC haplotype recorded for the strain is H2-k.

CDR3 DNA (partial): TGTGCCAGCAGTGATCAGGGGACTGGGGGGGCCGATAGTGCAGAA. Its translation is CASSDQGTGGADSAE. The full-length CDR3 reads as CASSDQGTGGADSAETLYF. V gene TRBV13-3 combines with J gene TRBJ2-3; 14 nucleotides align to TRBD2. The read ends 4 residues before the CDR3 terminus; that terminus is restored from the germline J gene. The CDR3 has 19 residues. Germline V gene data show CDR1 as NNHDY and CDR2 as SYVADS. After removal of 1 base from V and 0 bases from J, the junction contained 7 bases not matched to a gene.